This T cell receptor (beta chain) is from a study of shared clonotypes between healthy human individuals. In this sample, this clone turned up a few times. V gave up 4 bases and J gave up 6 bases, with 20 bases separating them. There are 16 residues in the CDR3. Per germline, CDR1 SGDLS and CDR2 YYNGEE. Deep was the level at which the assay was run. Repertoires were generated with immunoSEQ multiplex PCR, while TCRdb's copy carries only in-frame clones and drops some. The sample has roughly 1,100,000 clones; approximately 70% are singletons. Sequencing input: memory CD4+ T cells sorted from blood. Subset: CD45RA-negative fraction. This chain connects TRBV9 to TRBJ2-1, with TRBD2 as a possible D gene (6 bases). The sequence was collected from a man in his late teens or twenties in good health. The CDR3 DNA reads TGTGCCAGCAGCCCCCGCGGGCTAGCGTTGGGCAATGAGCAGTTCTTC. It is translated as CASSPRGLALGNEQFF.